Presented here are 30 T cell receptor beta chains from one specimen sequenced in a study of blood T cell repertoires in COVID-19 (dated by TCRdb to about 2020). Receptors were amplified or captured by the immunoSEQ multiplex PCR assay. Held by TCRdb, this immuneACCESS table contains in-frame sequences only and omits some clones. Under half of the omission traces to an unresolved V gene where checked; the cause of the rest is unknown. Across this sample there are 50,000 to 60,000 clones, with 81% seen only once. The top ten hold roughly a quarter of the sample. The sample comprised peripheral blood. These receptors originate from an elderly woman with COVID-19, enrolled during active disease.

The chain carries TRBV5-1 and TRBJ1-2, with D perhaps TRBD1 (5 bases). V lost 1 base, J lost 3 bases, and 13 bases lay in between. Germline V gene sequence: CDR1 SGHRS, CDR2 YFSETQ. The CDR3 sequence is 15 residues long. CDR3 region: CASSLTGAYDYGYTF. Here the CDR3 DNA reads TGCGCCAGCAGCTTGACTGGGGCCTATGACTATGGCTACACCTTC.

V usage is TRBV9 and J usage is TRBJ2-5; 11 bases match TRBD2. CDR1 is SGDLS and CDR2 is YYNGEE in the germline V gene. V shed 3 bases, J shed 1 base, and the junction held 8 bases outside the gene matches. The CDR3 totals 17 residues. CDR3 residues: CASSARRGTSGQETQYF. The DNA of the CDR3 is TGTGCCAGCAGCGCTCGACGCGGGACTAGCGGCCAAGAGACCCAGTACTTC.

The V and J genes are TRBV21-1 and TRBJ1-6; TRBD1, as called in the table, went unchecked against the DNA. TRBV21-1 is a pseudogene locus. This CDR3 contains 16 residues. The CDR3 reads CASSKKRGLDNSPLHF. CDR3 DNA sequence: TGTGCCAGCAGCAAAAAAAGGGGCCTAGATAATTCACCCCTCCACTTT.

The rearrangement joins TRBV21-1 to TRBJ2-2; the D call TRBD1 from the table was never checked on the DNA. TRBV21-1 is a known pseudogene. This CDR3 has 16 residues. CDR3 loop: CASSSSQGKNTGELFF. The CDR3 DNA follows: TGTGCCAGCAGCAGTAGCCAGGGAAAAAACACCGGGGAGCTGTTTTTT.

This chain uses TRBV19 with TRBJ2-1; no clear D. From germline, CDR1 is LNHDA and CDR2 SQIVND (reference sequence). There are 13 residues in the CDR3. Trimming removed 3 bases at V and 4 bases at J, with 7 bases between. The CDR3 sequence: CASSMSRYNEQFF. CDR3 DNA sequence: TGTGCCAGTAGTATGAGTAGATACAATGAGCAGTTCTTC.

This sequence joins TRBV7-2 and TRBJ2-1; 9 nucleotides agree with TRBD2. V lost 1 base and J lost 11; bases outside the gene matches: 6. Germline CDR1 SGHTA, CDR2 FQGNSA. The CDR3 has 14 amino acids. The CDR3 loop is CASSLGWLAGQQFF. The CDR3, as DNA: TGTGCCAGCAGCTTAGGGTGGCTAGCGGGACAGCAGTTCTTC.

This chain links TRBV7-3 with TRBJ2-1; D is perhaps TRBD2 (6 bases). The CDR3 sequence is 16 residues long. From germline, CDR1 is SGHTA and CDR2 FQGTGA. Trimming cost V 5 bases and J 10 bases, with 24 bases left between them. The CDR3 region is CASSEAPTTRPGEQFF. The CDR3 DNA is TGTGCCAGCAGCGAAGCCCCGACGACTAGGCCGGGAGAGCAGTTCTTC. Drawing the rest from reference TRBV7-3 and TRBJ2-1, the complete variable domain is GAGVSQTPSNKVTEKGKYVELRCDPISGHTALYWYRQSLGQGPEFLIYFQGTGAADDSGLPNDRFFAVRPEGSVSTLKIQRTERGDSAVYLCASSEAPTTRPGEQFFGPGTRLTVL.

This clone showed up just a few times. V gene TRBV10-3 combines with J gene TRBJ2-4; 10 positions agree with TRBD2. The CDR3 consists of 19 residues. J was trimmed by 4 bases and V by 3 bases; bases with no gene match: 15. Germline CDR1 reads ENHRY; CDR2 reads SYGVKD. CDR3 DNA sequence: TGTGCCATCAGTGAACCTCTAGCGGGAGTGGCTATTAGGAAAAACATTCAGTACTTC. Encoded protein: CAISEPLAGVAIRKNIQYF.

The chain recombines TRBV27 with TRBJ2-1; D gene unclear. Germline V gene data show CDR1 as MNHEY and CDR2 as SMNVEV (reference sequence). The V gene lost 6 bases and the J gene lost 8 bases, with 8 bases spanning the gap. The CDR3 has 11 amino acids. This chain's CDR3 is CASRRSHEQFF. CDR3 in DNA: TGTGCCAGCAGGAGGTCGCATGAGCAGTTCTTC.

The J gene is TRBJ1-2, the V gene TRBV6-5, with D possibly being TRBD1 (5 bases). With 8 bases removed from V and 5 bases from J, the gap between germline ends came to 18 bases. Germline values: CDR1 MNHEY, CDR2 SVGAGI. CDR3 length equals 14 residues. The CDR3 coding sequence is TGTGCCAGCGGAATTTCCCTTGGGGGGTATGGCTACACCTTC. Amino acid sequence: CASGISLGGYGYTF.

The chain carries TRBV27 and TRBJ1-2; TRBD1 might be the D (5 bases). Trimming stripped 4 bases from V and 2 bases from J, with 26 bases between. Germline CDR1 MNHEY, CDR2 SMNVEV (reference sequence). There are 19 residues in the CDR3. The CDR3 DNA sequence: TGTGCCAGCAGTTCTAACCGGCAGGGCGGTCTTAACTTGAACTATGGCTACACCTTC. Translation: CASSSNRQGGLNLNYGYTF.

The V call is TRBV27, the J call TRBJ2-3; TRBD2 is a possible D gene (5 bases). The germline V and J ends were trimmed by 5 bases and 2 bases, with 14 bases remaining between them. The CDR3 covers 15 residues. Germline V lookup: CDR1 MNHEY, CDR2 SMNVEV (reference sequence). As DNA, the CDR3 is TGTGCCAGCAGTCCGGGGTCCAGTATCACAGATACGCAGTATTTT. The encoded protein is CASSPGSSITDTQYF.

This clone has a handful of counts. The genes are TRBV4-1 and TRBJ2-3; 7 positions match TRBD1. The germline V gene encodes CDR1 MGHRA and CDR2 YSYEKL. J was trimmed by 0 bases and V by 0 bases; bases with no gene match: 9. The CDR3 contains 18 residues. For the CDR3, the DNA is TGCGCCAGCAGCCAAGAACACCAGACAGGGACAAGCACAGATACGCAGTATTTT. Its translation: CASSQEHQTGTSTDTQYF.

The chain uses TRBV3-1 (or the pseudogene TRBV3-2) and TRBJ2-1; possible D gene TRBD1, 6 bases. Trimming stripped 4 bases from V and 5 bases from J, with 15 bases between. The CDR3 extends over 15 amino acids. Looked up from germline, CDR1 is LGHDT and CDR2 is YNNKEL (reference sequence). This CDR3 is CASSRSGASNNEQFF. CDR3 coding DNA: TGTGCCAGCAGCCGATCAGGGGCCTCGAACAATGAGCAGTTCTTC.

This CDR3 reads CASSLADEQFF. CDR3 in DNA: TGTGCCAGCAGCTTGGCCGATGAGCAGTTCTTC. This chain links TRBV13 with TRBJ2-1; D not certain. Germline-derived CDR1 and CDR2 are PRHDT and FYEKMQ (reference sequence). Trimming removed 3 bases from V and 8 bases from J, with 5 bases in between. The CDR3 is 11 residues long.

The chain links TRBV19 to TRBJ1-6; D gene ambiguous. V lost 3 bases to trimming and J lost 6 bases, with 12 bases between them. The CDR3 length is 15 residues. From germline, CDR1 is LNHDA and CDR2 SQIVND (reference sequence). CDR3 coding DNA: TGTGCCAGTAGTATCGCGGGGAATGGTAATTCACCCCTCCACTTT. Translation: CASSIAGNGNSPLHF.

V usage is TRBV6-6 and J usage is TRBJ1-5; D is unresolved. The germline V gene encodes CDR1 MNHNY and CDR2 SVGAGI (reference sequence). Trimming stripped 6 bases from V and 10 bases from J, with 16 bases between. The CDR3 contains 13 residues. The CDR3 coding sequence is TGTGCCAGCAGCCTTACCCCTCGAGAACCCCAGCATTTT. Translation gives CASSLTPREPQHF.

The chain combines TRBV3-1 (or the pseudogene TRBV3-2) with TRBJ2-1; D might be TRBD1 (5 bases). The V and J ends lost 4 bases and 4 bases respectively, with 14 bases between them. Germline CDR1 LGHDT, CDR2 YNNKEL (reference sequence). This CDR3 has 15 residues. CDR3: CASSPQKTDYNEQFF. CDR3 bases: TGTGCCAGCAGCCCCCAAAAGACAGATTACAATGAGCAGTTCTTC.

The chain couples TRBV5-1 to TRBJ2-1; 8 bases agree with TRBD2. The CDR3 extends over 16 amino acids. Germline-derived CDR1 and CDR2 are SGHRS and YFSETQ. Losses at the gene ends were 1 base for V and 7 bases for J; bases not matched to a gene: 10. The CDR3 protein is CASSLPLSSGLNEQFF. CDR3 nucleotide sequence: TGCGCCAGCAGCTTGCCCCTCTCTAGCGGGCTGAATGAGCAGTTCTTC.

The chain uses TRBV5-6 and TRBJ2-2, with TRBD1 matching over 8 bases. V was clipped by 5 bases and J by 6 bases; unmatched bases: 12. This CDR3 has 16 amino acids. Germline V gives CDR1 SGHDT, CDR2 YYEEEE. The CDR3 loop reads CASSFKRTGSPGELFF. The CDR3 coding sequence is TGTGCCAGCAGTTTTAAAAGGACAGGGTCTCCCGGGGAGCTGTTTTTT.

The CDR3: CASSPIGSLAGELFF. CDR3 nucleotides: TGTGCCAGCAGCCCAATTGGTAGCTTAGCCGGGGAGCTGTTTTTT. The rearrangement joins TRBV9 to TRBJ2-2; unclear D gene. CDR3 length: 15 residues. V lost 4 bases, J lost 6 bases, and 16 bases lay in between. Germline assignment: CDR1 SGDLS and CDR2 YYNGEE.

The chain carries TRBV9 and TRBJ2-4; 10 bases map to TRBD2. The CDR3 contains 19 residues. Germline V gene lookup returns CDR1 SGDLS and CDR2 YYNGEE. The V gene end was trimmed by 3 bases and the J gene end by 0 bases; junction bases not matched to a gene: 12. CDR3 sequence: CASSGSRGLAEVAKNIQYF. In DNA form, the CDR3 reads TGTGCCAGCAGCGGCTCGCGTGGACTAGCGGAGGTAGCCAAAAACATTCAGTACTTC.

The rearrangement links TRBV30 to TRBJ2-1; tentatively, D is TRBD2 (6 bases). Germline V CDR1 and CDR2: GTSNPN, SVGIG (reference sequence). This CDR3 contains 15 residues. Trimming removed 3 bases from V and 0 bases from J, with 12 bases in between. The DNA of the CDR3 is TGTGCCTGGAGACTAGCCACGAGCTCCTACAATGAGCAGTTCTTC. The encoded protein is CAWRLATSSYNEQFF. The full variable domain, completed using reference TRBV30 and TRBJ2-1, is SQTIHQWPATLVQPVGSPLSLECTVEGTSNPNLYWYRQAAGRGLQLLFYSVGIGQISSEVPQNLSASRPQDRQFILSSKKLLLSDSGFYLCAWRLATSSYNEQFFGPGTRLTVL.

The chain employs TRBV27 and TRBJ2-3; D perhaps matches TRBD2 (5 bases). The CDR3 has 18 amino acids. Trimming cost V 4 bases and J 0 bases, with 20 bases left between them. Germline CDR1 and CDR2: MNHEY and SMNVEV (reference sequence). The CDR3 bases are TGTGCCAGCAGTTACCGATTGGACTCGATCCCTAGCACAGATACGCAGTATTTT. Amino acid sequence: CASSYRLDSIPSTDTQYF.

This chain joins TRBV9 and TRBJ2-7; a possible D gene is TRBD2 (6 bases). Germline V CDR1 and CDR2: SGDLS, YYNGEE. V shed 4 bases and J shed 5 bases, with 16 bases lying between them. This CDR3 spans 14 amino acids. This CDR3 reads CASSPLGSGHEQYF. As DNA, the CDR3 is TGTGCCAGCAGCCCCCTCGGGAGCGGGCACGAGCAGTACTTC.

This chain links TRBV30 with TRBJ2-7; maybe TRBD2 (6 bases). Trimming took off 1 base at V and 2 bases at J, with 21 bases between the two ends. Germline CDR1 and CDR2: GTSNPN and SVGIG (reference sequence). This CDR3 has 17 residues. For the CDR3, the DNA is TGTGCCTGGAGTGGAGGAGGGAGCGGCAGGTCGGCCTACGAGCAGTACTTC. This translates into CAWSGGGSGRSAYEQYF. The full variable domain, in which reference TRBV30 and TRBJ2-7 provide the parts outside the CDR3, is SQTIHQWPATLVQPVGSPLSLECTVEGTSNPNLYWYRQAAGRGLQLLFYSVGIGQISSEVPQNLSASRPQDRQFILSSKKLLLSDSGFYLCAWSGGGSGRSAYEQYFGPGTRLTVT.

V and J are TRBV28 and TRBJ2-7; TRBD1 agrees at 7 bases. The CDR3 is made up of 15 amino acids. Per germline, CDR1 MDHEN and CDR2 SYDVKM. V lost 5 bases, J lost 2 bases, and 9 bases stayed unmatched. CDR3 in DNA: TGTGCCAGCAGTCCCTACCGACAGGGTCCCTACGAGCAGTACTTC. Encoded protein: CASSPYRQGPYEQYF.

The chain combines TRBV18 with TRBJ2-2, with 9 bases lining up with TRBD2. After removal of 2 bases from V and 5 bases from J, the junction contained 9 bases not matched to a gene. Germline V gene data show CDR1 as KGHSH and CDR2 as LQKENI. The CDR3 runs to 17 residues. The CDR3 loop reads CASSPNPAGGPTGELFF. The CDR3 DNA reads TGTGCCAGCTCACCAAACCCCGCGGGAGGGCCTACCGGGGAGCTGTTTTTT. The complete variable domain, with remaining parts taken from reference TRBV18 and TRBJ2-2, reads NAGVMQNPRHLVRRRGQEARLRCSPMKGHSHVYWYRQLPEEGLKFMVYLQKENIIDESGMPKERFSAEFPKEGPSILRIQQVVRGDSAAYFCASSPNPAGGPTGELFFGEGSRLTVL.

The chain has TRBV19 and TRBJ2-6, with TRBD2 as a possible D gene (6 bases). There are 15 residues in the CDR3. Germline CDR1 is LNHDA and CDR2 is SQIVND (reference sequence). With 7 bases removed from V and 1 base from J, the gap between germline ends came to 11 bases. CDR3 sequence reads: CASISGSSGANVLTF. In DNA form, the CDR3 reads TGTGCCAGTATTTCCGGGAGTTCTGGGGCCAACGTCCTGACTTTC.

There are a few counts of this clone. This chain connects TRBV27 to TRBJ1-6; the match to TRBD1 covers 7 bases. The V gene's germline CDR1 is MNHEY and CDR2 SMNVEV (reference sequence). The CDR3 contains 17 residues. V lost 4 bases to trimming and J lost 8 bases; unmatched junction nucleotides: 14. DNA of the CDR3: TGTGCCAGCAGTTACTACCCCCGGGACAGAAGGGATTCACCCCTCCACTTT. Amino acid sequence: CASSYYPRDRRDSPLHF.